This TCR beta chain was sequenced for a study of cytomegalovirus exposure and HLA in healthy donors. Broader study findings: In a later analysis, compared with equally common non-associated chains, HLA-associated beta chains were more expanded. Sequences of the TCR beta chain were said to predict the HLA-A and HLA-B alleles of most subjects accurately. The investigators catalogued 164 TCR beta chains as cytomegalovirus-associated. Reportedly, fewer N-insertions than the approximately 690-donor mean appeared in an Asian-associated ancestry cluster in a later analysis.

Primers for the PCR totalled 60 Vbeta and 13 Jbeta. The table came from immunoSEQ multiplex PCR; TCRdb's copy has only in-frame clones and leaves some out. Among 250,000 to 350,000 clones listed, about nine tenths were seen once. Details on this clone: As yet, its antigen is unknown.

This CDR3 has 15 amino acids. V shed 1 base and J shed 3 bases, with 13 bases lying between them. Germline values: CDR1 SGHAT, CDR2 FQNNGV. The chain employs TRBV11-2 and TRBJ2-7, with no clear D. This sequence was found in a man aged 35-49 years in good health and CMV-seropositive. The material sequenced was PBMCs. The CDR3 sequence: CASSLGTPQLYEQYF. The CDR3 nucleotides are TGTGCCAGCAGCTTAGGTACCCCACAGCTCTACGAGCAGTACTTC. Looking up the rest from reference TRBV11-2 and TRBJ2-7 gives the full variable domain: EAGVAQSPRYKIIEKRQSVAFWCNPISGHATLYWYQQILGQGPKLLIQFQNNGVVDDSQLPKDRFSAERLKGVDSTLKIQPAKLEDSAVYLCASSLGTPQLYEQYFGPGTRLTVT.